This T cell receptor (beta chain) was identified in a study of T cells after yellow fever vaccination. Across the study: When fractions had low cell numbers, they were prepared with SMART-Seq v4 Ultra Low Input.

Each CDR3 protein gets one entry after TCRdb re-called the 5' RACE reads with MiXCR. The sample yields about 130,000 distinct CDR3 sequences, 6.5% to 8% seen once. The input for sequencing was CD4+ T cells sorted from PBMCs, taken roughly 10 days after the first yellow fever vaccination. This TCR was recovered from a young man who received the YFV17D yellow fever vaccine.

CDR3: CASSSMAGGGTFYGYTF. CDR3 DNA sequence: TGTGCCAGCAGCTCTATGGCCGGGGGCGGGACATTCTATGGCTACACCTTC. V and J are TRBV5-4 and TRBJ1-2; TRBD1 is a possible D gene (6 bases). Trimming removed 3 bases at V and 4 bases at J, with 22 bases between. In germline, CDR1 is SGHNT, CDR2 YYREEE (reference sequence). This CDR3 region has 17 residues.